This T cell receptor beta chain was obtained from a study of identical twins (TCRdb year 2016). Looking at the study overall: TCR alpha and beta repertoires from monozygotic twins, unrelated adults of various ages and cord blood were deep-sequenced to test whether fetal clonotypes persist. To rule out contamination, the twin experiments were replicated at different times with different library preparation protocols. The paper's findings and limits, for the study overall: Because the same donors could not be followed over many years, the conclusions relied on cross-sectional statistical analysis. Abundant cord blood beta clonotypes carried fewer insertions; young adult naive repertoires showed a weaker similar trend, while memory repertoires showed none. Compared with coincidental sharing between unrelated individuals, out-of-frame TCR alpha sequences shared between twins had an excess of sequences with low generation probability. In monozygotic twins, out-of-frame TCR alpha sharing was systematically underestimated by recombination models, although the models agreed with sharing between unrelated individuals. Zero-insertion analyses could be partly confounded by invariant T cells such as MAIT and iNKT, though diverse VJ usage argued against such confounding for most clonotypes. The excess sharing between twins in beta out-of-frame sequences was weaker because fewer shared sequences reduced the signal-to-noise ratio.

With regard to this clonotype: Which antigen it targets is not known. Base qualities were left out, and no much larger clone turns up one base away.

All donors were healthy Caucasians. Three pairs of female monozygotic twins, all aged 18 to 29 years, made up the twin cohort. Positive isolation kits from Invitrogen were used to isolate the CD4+ and CD8+ T cell populations. Preparation of the library involved 5' RACE. TCRdb records Illumina HiSeq 2000 as the sequencer. Template switching added a universal primer binding site, and the final cDNA carried a unique molecular identifier that allowed TCR cDNA molecules to be counted accurately. Specific primers in the conserved constant-segment region were used to synthesize first-strand cDNA for the TCR alpha and beta chains. To control for contamination, every cDNA library was double barcoded, receiving both a SMART-Mk sample barcode and Illumina barcodes. TruSeq adapter sequences and Illumina sample barcodes were added in two successive PCR steps. The TCR alpha and beta cDNA libraries were sequenced on the Illumina HiSeq platform using custom primers. Turning to the authors' computational methods: MiGEC was used to process raw reads and extract unique molecular identifiers, and MiXCR was used to find CDR3 positions. Recombination models were inferred per individual with the repgenHMM and IGoR tools using an EM algorithm. The tcR package in R was used for shared clonotype analysis, with sharing normalized by the product of cloneset sizes. Out-of-frame nonproductive sequences were analyzed to study raw recombination free of thymic and clonal selection effects. Clones were called with MiXCR by TCRdb after fastp trimmed the public reads at Q25, and only in-frame beta chains were retained. Each record represents a unique CDR3 protein, reported with the most common genes and DNA among its rows. The V and J calls reflect TCRdb's pipeline rather than the authors' work. Counted in this sample were some 270,000 distinct CDR3 sequences; approximately 8.6% of them appeared once. About 3% of the sample rests with the top ten.

Deletion took 5 bases off V and 0 bases off J, with a span of 19 bases between the germline ends. From the germline V gene (reference sequence), CDR1 is DFQATT and CDR2 is SNEGSKA. Inclusive of the bounding cysteine and phenylalanine, the CDR3 is 17 residues long. The retained sequence is limited to the CDR3, 51 bases, with the frame set at the first base. These data were also filed under a second study, of yellow fever vaccine responses in identical twins. In that second paper, the authors write: According to the authors, the vaccine-induced T cell response in identical twins seemed to be partly convergent and partly specific to each individual. Focusing on identical twins, the study followed the T cell clones that responded to the vaccine, and did so with precision.

The chain was built from TRBV20-1 and TRBJ2-2; a weak D assignment points to TRBD2 (5 bases agree). The clonotype originates from a woman aged 18-30 years in good health. Material for sequencing was CD8+ T cells sorted from blood. The DNA sequence reads TGCAGTGCTCGCGACTTTTCGGGGATAGCGAACACCGGGGAGCTGTTTTTT. Its protein reads: CSARDFSGIANTGELFF.